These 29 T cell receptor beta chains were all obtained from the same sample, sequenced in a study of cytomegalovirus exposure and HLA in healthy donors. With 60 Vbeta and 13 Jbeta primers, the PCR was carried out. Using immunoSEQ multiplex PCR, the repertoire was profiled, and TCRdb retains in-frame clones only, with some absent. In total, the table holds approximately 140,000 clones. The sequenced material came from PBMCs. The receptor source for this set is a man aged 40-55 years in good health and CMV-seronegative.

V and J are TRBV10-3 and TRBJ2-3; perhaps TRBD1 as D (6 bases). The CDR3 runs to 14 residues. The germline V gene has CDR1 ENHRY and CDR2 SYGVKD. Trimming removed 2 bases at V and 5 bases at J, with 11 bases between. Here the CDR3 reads CAISEATGIDTQYF. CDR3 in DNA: TGTGCCATCAGTGAGGCGACAGGTATAGATACGCAGTATTTT.

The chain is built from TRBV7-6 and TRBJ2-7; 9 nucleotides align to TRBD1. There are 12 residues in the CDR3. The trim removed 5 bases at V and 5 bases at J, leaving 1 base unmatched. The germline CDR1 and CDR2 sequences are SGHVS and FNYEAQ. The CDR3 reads CASSGQGHEQYF. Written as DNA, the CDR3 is TGTGCCAGCAGCGGACAGGGGCACGAGCAGTACTTC.

The CDR3 protein is CASSLNRGALGYNEQFF. The CDR3 nucleotides read TGTGCCAGCAGCTTAAACCGAGGCGCGCTTGGGTACAATGAGCAGTTCTTC. The V call is TRBV7-3, the J call TRBJ2-1, with D hard to call. The CDR3 has 17 amino acids. Germline assignment: CDR1 SGHTA and CDR2 FQGTGA. V shed 1 base and J shed 4 bases, with 17 bases lying between them.

The CDR3 nucleotides are TGCGCCAGCAGCTTGGCCCCTCAGGGGGCTGTAGAGACCCAGTACTTC. Residues: CASSLAPQGAVETQYF. V gene TRBV5-1 combines with J gene TRBJ2-5; 8 positions match TRBD1. The CDR3 covers 16 residues. Germline V lookup: CDR1 SGHRS, CDR2 YFSETQ. The V segment lost 0 bases and the J segment 4 bases; nucleotides outside the gene matches: 8.

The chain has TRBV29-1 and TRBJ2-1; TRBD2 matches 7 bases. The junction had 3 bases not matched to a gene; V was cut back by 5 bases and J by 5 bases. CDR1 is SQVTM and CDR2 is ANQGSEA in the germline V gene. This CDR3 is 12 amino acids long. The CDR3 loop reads CSVSGTNNEQFF. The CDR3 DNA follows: TGCAGCGTTTCAGGGACTAACAATGAGCAGTTCTTC.

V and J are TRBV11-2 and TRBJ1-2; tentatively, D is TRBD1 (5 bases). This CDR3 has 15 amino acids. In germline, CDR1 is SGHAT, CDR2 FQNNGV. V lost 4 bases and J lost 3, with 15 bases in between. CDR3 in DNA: TGTGCCAGCAGCTATGGACGGGGGAGAGACTATGGCTACACCTTC. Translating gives CASSYGRGRDYGYTF.

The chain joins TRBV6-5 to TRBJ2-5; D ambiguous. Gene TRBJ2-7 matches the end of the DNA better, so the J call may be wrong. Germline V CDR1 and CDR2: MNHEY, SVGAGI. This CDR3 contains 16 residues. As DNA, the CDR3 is TGTGCCAGCAGTTACTCGTTCCGGATACAGACCTACGAGCAGTACTTC. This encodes CASSYSFRIQTYEQYF.

CDR3 amino acids: CASSLEAGPQPQHF. The CDR3 nucleotides read TGTGCCAGCAGCTTAGAAGCAGGGCCCCAGCCCCAGCATTTT. V is TRBV7-6 and J is TRBJ1-5; possibly TRBD1 for D (5 bases). The CDR3 totals 14 residues. Trimming took 1 base from V and 7 from J, leaving 11 bases between them. Per germline, CDR1 SGHVS and CDR2 FNYEAQ.

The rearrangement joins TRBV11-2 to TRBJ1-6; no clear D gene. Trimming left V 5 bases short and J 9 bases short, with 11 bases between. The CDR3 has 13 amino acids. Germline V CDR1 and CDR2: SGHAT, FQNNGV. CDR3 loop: CASSRTGGSPLHF. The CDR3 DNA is TGTGCCAGCAGCCGGACGGGAGGTTCACCCCTCCACTTT.

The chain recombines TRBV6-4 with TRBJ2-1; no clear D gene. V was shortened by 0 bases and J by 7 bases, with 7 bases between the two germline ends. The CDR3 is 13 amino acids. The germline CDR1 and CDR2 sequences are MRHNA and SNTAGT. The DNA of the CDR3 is TGTGCCAGCAGTGACTCGCCCGAGAATGAGCAGTTCTTC. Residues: CASSDSPENEQFF.

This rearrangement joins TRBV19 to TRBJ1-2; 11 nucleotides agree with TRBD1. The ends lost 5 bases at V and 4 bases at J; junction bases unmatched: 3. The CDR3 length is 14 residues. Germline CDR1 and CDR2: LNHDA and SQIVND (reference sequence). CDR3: CASSGGTGGYGYTF. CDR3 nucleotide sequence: TGTGCCAGTAGTGGTGGGACAGGGGGCTATGGCTACACCTTC.

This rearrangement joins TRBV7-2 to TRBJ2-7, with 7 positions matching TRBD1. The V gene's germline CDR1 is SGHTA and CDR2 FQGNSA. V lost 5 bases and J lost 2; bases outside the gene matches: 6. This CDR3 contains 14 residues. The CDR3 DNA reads TGTGCCAGCAGCCGCTGGACAGGCACCTACGAGCAGTACTTC. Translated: CASSRWTGTYEQYF.

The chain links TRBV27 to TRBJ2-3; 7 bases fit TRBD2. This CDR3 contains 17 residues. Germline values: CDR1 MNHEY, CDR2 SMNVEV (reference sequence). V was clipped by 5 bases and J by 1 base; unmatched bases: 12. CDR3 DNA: TGTGCCAGCAGTCCCTACCCCTTAGCGGGTGGCACAGATACGCAGTATTTT. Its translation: CASSPYPLAGGTDTQYF.

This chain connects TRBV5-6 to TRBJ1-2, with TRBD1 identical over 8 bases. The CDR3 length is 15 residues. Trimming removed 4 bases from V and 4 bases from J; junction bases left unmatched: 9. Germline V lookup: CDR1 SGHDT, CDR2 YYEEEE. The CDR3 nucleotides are TGTGCCAGCAGCGGGACAGGAGGCTCTGGCTATGGCTACACCTTC. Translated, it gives CASSGTGGSGYGYTF.

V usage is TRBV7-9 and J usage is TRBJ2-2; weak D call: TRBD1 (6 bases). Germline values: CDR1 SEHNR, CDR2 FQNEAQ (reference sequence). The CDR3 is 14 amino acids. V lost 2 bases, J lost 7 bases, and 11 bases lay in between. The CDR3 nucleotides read TGTGCCAGCAGCTTAACAGGGTCAATCGGGGAGCTGTTTTTT. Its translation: CASSLTGSIGELFF. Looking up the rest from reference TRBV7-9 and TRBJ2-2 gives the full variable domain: DTGVSQNPRHKITKRGQNVTFRCDPISEHNRLYWYRQTLGQGPEFLTYFQNEAQLEKSRLLSDRFSAERPKGSFSTLEIQRTEQGDSAMYLCASSLTGSIGELFFGEGSRLTVL.

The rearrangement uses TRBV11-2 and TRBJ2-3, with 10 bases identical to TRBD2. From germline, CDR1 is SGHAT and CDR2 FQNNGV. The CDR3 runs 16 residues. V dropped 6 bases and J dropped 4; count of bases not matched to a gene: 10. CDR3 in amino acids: CASRSLSGGRADTQYF. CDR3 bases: TGTGCCAGCAGGTCCCTTAGCGGGGGGCGGGCAGATACGCAGTATTTT. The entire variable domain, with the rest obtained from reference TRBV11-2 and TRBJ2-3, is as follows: EAGVAQSPRYKIIEKRQSVAFWCNPISGHATLYWYQQILGQGPKLLIQFQNNGVVDDSQLPKDRFSAERLKGVDSTLKIQPAKLEDSAVYLCASRSLSGGRADTQYFGPGTRLTVL.

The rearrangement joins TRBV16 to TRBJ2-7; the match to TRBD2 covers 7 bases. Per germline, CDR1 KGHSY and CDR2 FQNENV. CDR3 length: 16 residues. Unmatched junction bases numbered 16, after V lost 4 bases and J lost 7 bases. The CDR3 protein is CASSPTSGVSSREQYF. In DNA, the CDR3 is TGTGCCAGCAGCCCGACCAGCGGGGTCTCTTCTAGGGAGCAGTACTTC.

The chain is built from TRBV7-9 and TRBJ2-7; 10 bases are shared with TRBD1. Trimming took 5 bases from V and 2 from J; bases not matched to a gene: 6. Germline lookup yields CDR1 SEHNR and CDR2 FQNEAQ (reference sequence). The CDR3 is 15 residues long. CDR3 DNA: TGTGCCAGCAGCCCCCCGGGACAGGGGACCTACGAGCAGTACTTC. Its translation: CASSPPGQGTYEQYF.

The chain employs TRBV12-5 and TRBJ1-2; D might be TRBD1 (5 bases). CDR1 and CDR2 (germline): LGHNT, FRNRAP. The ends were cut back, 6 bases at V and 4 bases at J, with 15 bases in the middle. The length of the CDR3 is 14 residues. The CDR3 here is CASGPGGTIYGYTF. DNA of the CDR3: TGTGCTAGTGGCCCCGGAGGGACCATCTATGGCTACACCTTC.

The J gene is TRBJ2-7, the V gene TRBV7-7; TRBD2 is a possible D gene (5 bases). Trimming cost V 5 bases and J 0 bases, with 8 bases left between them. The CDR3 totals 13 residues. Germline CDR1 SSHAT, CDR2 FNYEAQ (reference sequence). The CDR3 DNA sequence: TGTGCCAGCAGCAAGACTACCTCCTACGAGCAGTACTTC. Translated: CASSKTTSYEQYF.

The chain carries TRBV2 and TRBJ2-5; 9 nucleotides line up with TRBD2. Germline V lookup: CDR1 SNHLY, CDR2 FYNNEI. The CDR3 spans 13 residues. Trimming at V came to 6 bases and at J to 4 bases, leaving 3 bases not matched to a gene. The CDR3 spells CASSQTSGETQYF. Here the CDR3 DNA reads TGTGCCAGCAGCCAGACTAGCGGAGAGACCCAGTACTTC.

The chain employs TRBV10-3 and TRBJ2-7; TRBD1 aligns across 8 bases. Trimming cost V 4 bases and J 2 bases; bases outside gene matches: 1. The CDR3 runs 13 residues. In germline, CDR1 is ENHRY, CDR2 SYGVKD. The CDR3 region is CAISGQGTYEQYF. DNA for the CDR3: TGTGCCATCAGTGGACAGGGGACCTACGAGCAGTACTTC.

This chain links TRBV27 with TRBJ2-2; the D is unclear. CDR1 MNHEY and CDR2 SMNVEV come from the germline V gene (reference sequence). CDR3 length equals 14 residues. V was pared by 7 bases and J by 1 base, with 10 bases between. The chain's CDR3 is CASTFPGNTGELFF. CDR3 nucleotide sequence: TGTGCCAGCACCTTTCCGGGGAACACCGGGGAGCTGTTTTTT.

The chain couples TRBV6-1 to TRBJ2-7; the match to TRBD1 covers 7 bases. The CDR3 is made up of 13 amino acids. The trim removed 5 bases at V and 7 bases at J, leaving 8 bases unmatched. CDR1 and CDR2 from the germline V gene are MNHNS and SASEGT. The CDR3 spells CASSPQGDREQYF. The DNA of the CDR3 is TGTGCCAGCAGTCCCCAGGGGGATAGGGAGCAGTACTTC.

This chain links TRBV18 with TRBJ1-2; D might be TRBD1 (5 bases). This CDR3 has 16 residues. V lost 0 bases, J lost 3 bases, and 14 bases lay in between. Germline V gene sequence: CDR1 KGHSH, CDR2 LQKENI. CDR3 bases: TGTGCCAGCTCACCACCGCAGGGCAGGGCTTACTATGGCTACACCTTC. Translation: CASSPPQGRAYYGYTF.

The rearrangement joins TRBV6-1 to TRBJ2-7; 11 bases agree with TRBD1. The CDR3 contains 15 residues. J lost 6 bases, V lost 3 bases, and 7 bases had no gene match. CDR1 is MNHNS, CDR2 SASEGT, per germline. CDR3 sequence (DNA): TGTGCCAGCAGTGAGACCCGGACAGGGGGCGCCGAGCAGTACTTC. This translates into CASSETRTGGAEQYF.

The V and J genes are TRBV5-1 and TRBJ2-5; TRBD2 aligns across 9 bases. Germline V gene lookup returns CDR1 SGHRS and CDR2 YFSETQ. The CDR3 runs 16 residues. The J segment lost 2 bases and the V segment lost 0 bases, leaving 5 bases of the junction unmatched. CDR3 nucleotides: TGCGCCAGCAGCTTGGCCGAAGCGGGGGGACAAGAGACCCAGTACTTC. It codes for CASSLAEAGGQETQYF.

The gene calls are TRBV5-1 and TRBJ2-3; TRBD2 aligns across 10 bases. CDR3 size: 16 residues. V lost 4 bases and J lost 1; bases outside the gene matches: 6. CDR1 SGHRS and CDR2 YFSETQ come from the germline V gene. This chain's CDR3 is CASSNPLAGGTDTQYF. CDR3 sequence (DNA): TGCGCCAGCAGCAACCCCCTAGCGGGGGGCACAGATACGCAGTATTTT.

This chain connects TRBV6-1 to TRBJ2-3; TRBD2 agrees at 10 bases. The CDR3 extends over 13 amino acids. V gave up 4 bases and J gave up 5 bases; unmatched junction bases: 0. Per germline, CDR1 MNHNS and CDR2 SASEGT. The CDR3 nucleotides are TGTGCCAGCAGTGGGACTAGCGGAGATACGCAGTATTTT. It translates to CASSGTSGDTQYF.